The clone carrying this T cell receptor beta chain was observed many times. The sample belongs to a study of human T cells and chemical hapten exposure. Overall study: Patients, predominantly female, presented with alopecia areata, totalis or universalis.

The V gene lost 9 bases and the J gene lost 10 bases, with 27 bases spanning the gap. The CDR3 is 15 amino acids. Time point in this sample: patch test 2, 6 weeks after DPC sensitization. As to treatment: therapeutic diphenylcyclopropenone sensitization with weekly scalp DPC. For the library, individual cDNA molecules each received unique molecular identifiers. TCRdb reprocessed the RACE reads via MiXCR and lists one record per CDR3 protein. Here the sample spans under 450,000 distinct CDR3 sequences, about 6% being singletons. The chain combines TRBV12-3 or TRBV12-4 with TRBJ1-1; D ambiguous. This TCR came from a woman between 18 and 30 years old with alopecia areata. Some clones in this sample may be carry-over from other donors' samples. Sequences were derived from whole blood, sampled in connection with sensitization to the hapten diphenylcyclopropenone (DPC). The CDR3 DNA follows: TGTGCCAGTTCTACCCTGGACCCCAATATTGAGCGAGCTTTCTTT. Amino acid sequence: CASSTLDPNIERAFF.